This T cell receptor beta chain was profiled in a study of early T cells in non-severe SARS-CoV-2 infection. The wider study: Sequenced bulk RNA came from whole blood that was unsorted, and chains were unpaired. Findings and limits, study-wide: The study's VDJdb matching favored anti-spike CD8 responses and missed private and CD4 specificities.

V lost 5 bases and J lost 5; bases outside the gene matches: 8. Germline CDR1 is SGHVS and CDR2 is FQNEAQ. This CDR3 is 15 amino acids long. Unique molecular identifiers (one per individual cDNA molecule) were attached. Via MiXCR, TCRdb re-called the 5' RACE reads, giving one row per CDR3 protein. The sample has about 85,000 distinct CDR3 sequences; around 14% are singletons. The table lists this clonotype with a few counts. Its antigen is not known. The chain recombines TRBV7-8 with TRBJ2-7; TRBD1 agrees at 11 bases. The specimen sequenced was whole blood. This sequence originates from an adult who was a healthcare worker with PCR-confirmed SARS-CoV-2 infection or an uninfected control (not recorded which). CDR3 bases: TGTGCCAGCAGCATTTCCGGGACAGGGGGTCACGAGCAGTACTTC. It encodes CASSISGTGGHEQYF.